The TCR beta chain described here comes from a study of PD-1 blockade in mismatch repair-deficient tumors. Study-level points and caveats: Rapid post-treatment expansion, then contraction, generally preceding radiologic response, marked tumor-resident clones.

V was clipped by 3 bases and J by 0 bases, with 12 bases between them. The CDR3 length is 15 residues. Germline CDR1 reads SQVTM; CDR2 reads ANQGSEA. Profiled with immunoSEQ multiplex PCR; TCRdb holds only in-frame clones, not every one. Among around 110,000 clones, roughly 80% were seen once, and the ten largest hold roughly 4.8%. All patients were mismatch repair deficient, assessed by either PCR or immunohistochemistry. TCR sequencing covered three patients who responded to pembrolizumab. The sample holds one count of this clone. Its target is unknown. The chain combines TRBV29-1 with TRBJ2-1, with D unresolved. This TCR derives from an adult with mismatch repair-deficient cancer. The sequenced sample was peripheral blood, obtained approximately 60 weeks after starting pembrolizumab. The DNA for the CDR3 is TGCAGCGTTGACGTGGGGATGAGCTCCTACAATGAGCAGTTCTTC. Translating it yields CSVDVGMSSYNEQFF.